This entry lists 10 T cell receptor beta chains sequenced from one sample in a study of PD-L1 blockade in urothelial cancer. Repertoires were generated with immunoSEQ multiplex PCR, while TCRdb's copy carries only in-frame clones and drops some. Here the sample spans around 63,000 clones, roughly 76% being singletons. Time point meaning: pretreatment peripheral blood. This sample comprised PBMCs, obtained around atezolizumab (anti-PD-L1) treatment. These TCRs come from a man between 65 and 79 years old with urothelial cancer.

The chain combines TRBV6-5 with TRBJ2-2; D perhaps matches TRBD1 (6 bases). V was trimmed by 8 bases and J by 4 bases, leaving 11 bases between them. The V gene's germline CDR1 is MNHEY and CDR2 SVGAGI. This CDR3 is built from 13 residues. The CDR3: CASGRGGTGELFF. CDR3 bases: TGTGCCAGCGGAAGAGGGGGCACCGGGGAGCTGTTTTTT.

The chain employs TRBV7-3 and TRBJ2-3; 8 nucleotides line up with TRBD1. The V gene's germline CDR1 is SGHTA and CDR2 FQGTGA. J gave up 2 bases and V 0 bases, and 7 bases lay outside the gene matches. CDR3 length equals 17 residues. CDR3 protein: CASSLTSTGADTDTQYF. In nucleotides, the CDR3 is TGTGCCAGCAGCTTAACCTCGACAGGGGCCGACACAGATACGCAGTATTTT. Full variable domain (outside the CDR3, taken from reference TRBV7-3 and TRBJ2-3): GAGVSQTPSNKVTEKGKYVELRCDPISGHTALYWYRQSLGQGPEFLIYFQGTGAADDSGLPNDRFFAVRPEGSVSTLKIQRTERGDSAVYLCASSLTSTGADTDTQYFGPGTRLTVL.

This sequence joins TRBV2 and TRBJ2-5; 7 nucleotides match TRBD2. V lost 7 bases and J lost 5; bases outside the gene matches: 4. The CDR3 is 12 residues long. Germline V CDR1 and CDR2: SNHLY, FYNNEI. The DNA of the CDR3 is TGTGCCAGCATGGGGGGGTTGGAGACCCAGTACTTC. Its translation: CASMGGLETQYF.

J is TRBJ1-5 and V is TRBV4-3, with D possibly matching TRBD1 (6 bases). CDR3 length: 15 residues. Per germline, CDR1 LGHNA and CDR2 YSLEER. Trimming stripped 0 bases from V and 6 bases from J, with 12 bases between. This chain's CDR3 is CASSQDWGGSQPQHF. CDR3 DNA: TGCGCCAGCAGCCAAGATTGGGGGGGCAGTCAGCCCCAGCATTTT.

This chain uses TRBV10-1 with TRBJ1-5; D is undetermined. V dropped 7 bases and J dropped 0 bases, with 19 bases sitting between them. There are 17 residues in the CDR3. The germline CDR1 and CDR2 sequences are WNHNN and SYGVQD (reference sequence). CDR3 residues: CASTASDGIYSNQPQHF. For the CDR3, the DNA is TGCGCCAGCACCGCCTCGGACGGGATTTATAGCAATCAGCCCCAGCATTTT.

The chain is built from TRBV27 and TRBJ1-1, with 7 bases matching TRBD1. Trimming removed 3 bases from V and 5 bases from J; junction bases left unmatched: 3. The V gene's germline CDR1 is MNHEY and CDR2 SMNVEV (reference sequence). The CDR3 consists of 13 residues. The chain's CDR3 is CASSFRQGTEAFF. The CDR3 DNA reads TGTGCCAGCAGTTTCCGACAGGGTACTGAAGCTTTCTTT.

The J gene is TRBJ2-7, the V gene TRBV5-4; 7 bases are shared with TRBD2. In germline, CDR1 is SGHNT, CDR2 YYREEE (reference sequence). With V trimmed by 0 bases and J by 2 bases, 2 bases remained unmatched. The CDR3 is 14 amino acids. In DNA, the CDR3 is TGTGCCAGCAGCTTGGTTGGGACTACCTACGAGCAGTACTTC. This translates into CASSLVGTTYEQYF.

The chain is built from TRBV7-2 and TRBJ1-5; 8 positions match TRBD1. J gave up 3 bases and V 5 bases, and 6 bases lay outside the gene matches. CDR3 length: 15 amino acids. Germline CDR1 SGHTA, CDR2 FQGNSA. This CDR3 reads CASSPGQDINQPQHF. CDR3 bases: TGTGCCAGCAGCCCGGGACAGGATATCAATCAGCCCCAGCATTTT.

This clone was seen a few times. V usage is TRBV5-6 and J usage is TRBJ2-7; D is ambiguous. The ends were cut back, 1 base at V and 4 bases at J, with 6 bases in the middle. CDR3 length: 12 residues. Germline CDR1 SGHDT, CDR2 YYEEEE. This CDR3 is CASSLRAYEQYF. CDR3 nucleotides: TGTGCCAGCAGCTTGCGCGCGTACGAGCAGTACTTC.

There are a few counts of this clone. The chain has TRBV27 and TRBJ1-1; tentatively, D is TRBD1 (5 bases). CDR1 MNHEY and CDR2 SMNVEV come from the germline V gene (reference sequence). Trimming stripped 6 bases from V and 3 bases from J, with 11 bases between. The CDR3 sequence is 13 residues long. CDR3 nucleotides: TGTGCCAGCAGGTGGGGCAGAGACACTGAAGCTTTCTTT. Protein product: CASRWGRDTEAFF.